A selection of T cell receptor beta chains follows, all from one sample in a study of T cell responses to AZD1222 COVID-19 vaccine. Clones were sequenced by immunoSEQ multiplex PCR, and TCRdb holds only the in-frame ones, with some missing. The sample lists 150,000 to 200,000 clones, roughly 87% occurring once. The sequencing used peripheral blood, collected on day 0 of AZD1222 vaccination. The receptors shown here come from an adult in good health. CDR3s include the opening cysteine and the closing phenylalanine or tryptophan. D genes are given only for firm matches. The size of a clone is reported for some rows only, either as once, few or many, or as a class for expanded clones.

D: TRBD1
J: TRBJ1-6
size: .
V: TRBV5-1
DNA: TGCGCCAGCAGCCCGGAGGGGACAGGCGCTTCACCCCTCCACTTT
CDR3: CASSPEGTGASPLHF

D: .
J: TRBJ1-6
size: .
V: TRBV4-2
DNA: TGTGCCAGCAGCCAAGATCGGACAGCTTATTCACCCCTCCACTTT
CDR3: CASSQDRTAYSPLHF

D: .
J: TRBJ2-2
size: .
V: TRBV19
DNA: TGTGCCAGTAGGGGACAGAACACCGGGGAGCTGTTTTTT
CDR3: CASRGQNTGELFF

D: .
J: TRBJ1-4
size: .
V: TRBV15
DNA: TGTGCCACCAGGCGGTCTAATGAAAAACTGTTTTTT
CDR3: CATRRSNEKLFF

D: .
J: TRBJ1-1
size: once
V: TRBV25-1
DNA: TGTGCCAGCAGTGAACTGAACACTGAAGCTTTCTTT
CDR3: CASSELNTEAFF

D: .
J: TRBJ1-2
size: .
V: TRBV7-9
DNA: TGTGCCAGCAGCTTATCGACAACTGTGAAAGGCTACACCTTC
CDR3: CASSLSTTVKGYTF

D: TRBD1
J: TRBJ1-2
size: .
V: TRBV2
DNA: TGTGCCAGCAGCGGCGGGACAGTGTACGGCTACACCTTC
CDR3: CASSGGTVYGYTF

D: .
J: TRBJ1-6
size: .
V: TRBV2
DNA: TGTGCCAGCAGGGCCGGGCCTAATAATTCACCCCTCCACTTT
CDR3: CASRAGPNNSPLHF

D: TRBD1
J: TRBJ2-1
size: .
V: TRBV7-2
DNA: TGTGCCAGCAGCAGGACAGGGGGCTCCTACAATGAGCAGTTCTTC
CDR3: CASSRTGGSYNEQFF

D: TRBD1
J: TRBJ2-2
size: .
V: TRBV28
DNA: TGTGCCAGCAGATCACGTCGACAGGGCAGAACCGGGGAGCTGTTTTTT
CDR3: CASRSRRQGRTGELFF

D: .
J: TRBJ1-3
size: .
V: TRBV15
DNA: TGTGCCACCAGCCCCCAGCAGGGGACGGGAAACACCATATATTTT
CDR3: CATSPQQGTGNTIYF